These 4 T cell receptor beta chains came from one sample sequenced in a study of lymphopenia after photon versus proton radiotherapy. The protocol was immunoSEQ multiplex PCR, while the TCRdb copy is restricted to in-frame clones and leaves out a portion. This sample has tens of thousands of clones; less than 85% occur once, and the top ten carry around 2%. The sequencing used peripheral blood, collected from a patient treated with proton-based radiotherapy. Source of these receptors: a man aged 55-75 years with pancreatic cancer.

CDR3 sequence: CASSLNRPRDEQYF. The CDR3, as DNA: TGTGCCAGCAGTTTAAACAGACCCAGGGACGAGCAGTACTTC. The rearrangement uses TRBV28 and TRBJ2-7; D is possibly TRBD1 (5 bases). Germline CDR1 reads MDHEN; CDR2 reads SYDVKM. The V end lost 2 bases, the J end lost 5 bases, and 13 bases lay between the germline ends. This CDR3 region has 14 residues.

CDR3 DNA: TGTGCCAGCAGCTCCGAAATGGCCTTGAATACCGGGGAGCTGTTTTTT. It codes for CASSSEMALNTGELFF. The rearrangement uses TRBV7-2 and TRBJ2-2, with D uncertain. Germline V CDR1 and CDR2: SGHTA, FQGNSA. Trimming left V 4 bases short and J 5 bases short, with 17 bases between. The CDR3 contains 16 residues.

The chain employs TRBV28 and TRBJ2-5; 7 bases are shared with TRBD2. Germline loops: CDR1 MDHEN, CDR2 SYDVKM. The CDR3 runs 15 residues. Losses at the gene ends were 2 bases for V and 5 bases for J; bases not matched to a gene: 8. Here the CDR3 DNA reads TGTGCCAGCAGTTTAGGGACTAATCGCGGGGAGACCCAGTACTTC. Amino acid sequence: CASSLGTNRGETQYF.

V usage is TRBV5-1 and J usage is TRBJ2-3; D is ambiguous. The CDR3 consists of 14 residues. V dropped 3 bases and J dropped 5 bases, with 13 bases sitting between them. CDR1 SGHRS and CDR2 YFSETQ come from the germline V gene. In DNA, the CDR3 is TGCGCCAGCAGCTCCCCAAGCGCAGGAGATACGCAGTATTTT. Encoded protein: CASSSPSAGDTQYF.